This note documents a single TCR beta chain sequence. Its antigen is currently not known. Within one base of it there is no much larger clone, and no base qualities were kept. The data derive from a study of blood T cell repertoires in COVID-19 (dated by TCRdb to the early 2020s). With respect to the entire study: Samples covering the acute and convalescent phases of COVID-19 were provided by collaborators in the United States, Italy and Spain. The prospective study material was composed of cDNA or gDNA derived from T cells, B-cell-depleted T cells, or PBMCs. The repertoires were made available in a free public database intended to serve as a resource for research on the immune response to SARS-CoV-2. HLA class I and class II types, where available, came from metadata supplied by the sample provider rather than from assay-based typing. The sample metadata nearly always contained a de-identified subject ID, COVID-19 status, age in years and sex. Samples came from the ongoing ImmuneRACE study (first 160 participants) plus 1,254 subjects from 6 global collaborators. The dataset comprised deeply sampled blood TCRbeta repertoires from subjects exposed to, actively infected with, or recovered from COVID-19.

The immunoSEQ Assay, a bias-controlled multiplex PCR, was used to amplify TCRbeta CDR3 regions from genomic DNA. In the authors' own workflow: The number of nucleated cells in each sample was estimated by amplification of reference gene primers within the assay. To quantify the absolute abundance of each unique TCRbeta CDR3 rearrangement, sequence reads were collapsed and filtered. For each sample, productive Simpson clonality was calculated by taking the square root of Simpson's diversity index across productive rearrangements. TCRdb stores this immuneACCESS table with in-frame sequences only. Part of the clones is absent; in the studies checked, under half of the shortfall reflects unresolved V genes, and no reason is known for the rest. V, J and clone size are those of that table, while D and trimming were read from the DNA. Recorded for this sample are 150,000 to 200,000 clones; approximately 82% of them occurred a single time. In total, the top ten clones hold more than 4% of the sample.

The germline V gene encodes CDR1 SGHAT and CDR2 FQNNGV. From its cysteine to its phenylalanine, the CDR3 spans 15 amino acids. The only DNA kept is the CDR3, 45 bases in frame from the first base. Germline trimming amounts to 2 bases on V and 2 bases on J, with 3 as the count of junction bases outside the gene matches. Study-level results and caveats: How much clinical and demographic metadata was included differed by source and by participant, and the metadata was provided uncurated.

In the prospective study, participants were roughly 18 to 90 years old, resided in fewer than 25 geographic areas of the United States, and were enrolled through a virtual design. Cohort assignment in the prospective study relied on participant-reported clinical history from a screening survey and a study questionnaire. In the prospective study, mobile phlebotomists collected whole blood, serum and a nasopharyngeal or oropharyngeal swab from each participant. Over a 2-month period, participants in the prospective study had the option of providing additional blood draws and questionnaires. Prospective study blood samples were shipped either frozen or at room temperature before DNA extraction.

The rearranged chain carries TRBV11-2 and TRBJ2-3; TRBD2 fits 8 bases in the junction. The sequenced material came from PBMCs or T cells enriched from blood (not recorded which). The TCR was taken from a woman aged 60-75 years with acute COVID-19. The CDR3 region reads CASSLLRGATDTQYF. The sequenced DNA is TGTGCCAGCAGCTTACTGCGGGGGGCCACAGATACGCAGTATTTT.